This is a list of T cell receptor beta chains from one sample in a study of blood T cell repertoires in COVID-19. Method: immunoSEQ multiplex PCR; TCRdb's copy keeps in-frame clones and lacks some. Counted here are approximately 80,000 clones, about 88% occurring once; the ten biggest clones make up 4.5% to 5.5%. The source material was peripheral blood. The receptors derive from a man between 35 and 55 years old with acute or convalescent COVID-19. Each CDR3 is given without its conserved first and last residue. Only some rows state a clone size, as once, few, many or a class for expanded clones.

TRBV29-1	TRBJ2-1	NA	SVEDRTSGRPSSYNEQF
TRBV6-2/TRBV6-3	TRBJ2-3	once	ASSYPIQDTQY
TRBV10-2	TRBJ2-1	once	ASSTIAGRRNEQF
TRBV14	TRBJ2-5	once	ASSPGTGWSETQY
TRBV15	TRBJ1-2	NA	ATSRVLQNYGYT
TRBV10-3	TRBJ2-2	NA	AISMRQGGTGELF
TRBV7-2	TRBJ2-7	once	ASSFRVFYEQY
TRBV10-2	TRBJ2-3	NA	ASKQQTSGMGDTQY
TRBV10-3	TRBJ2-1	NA	AISESLAGSRNEQF
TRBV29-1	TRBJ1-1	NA	SVVGGSNTEAF
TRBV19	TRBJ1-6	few	ASSASGGIVALH
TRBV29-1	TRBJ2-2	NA	SVQRGLLGGELF
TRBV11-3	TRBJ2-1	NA	ASSLDGSGGNEQF
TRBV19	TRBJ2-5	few	ASSIERGRLETQY
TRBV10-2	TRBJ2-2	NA	ASRERGLAMSGELF
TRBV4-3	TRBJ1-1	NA	ASSQDPAGVLTEAF
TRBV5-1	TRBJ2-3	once	ASSIQVTGDTQY
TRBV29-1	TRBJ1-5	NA	SVEHLADRDNQPQH
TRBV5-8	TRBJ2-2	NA	ASSLSAGGRAYTGELF
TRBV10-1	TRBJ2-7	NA	ASSESASGRYEQY
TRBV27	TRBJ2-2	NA	ASSLQGAANTGELF
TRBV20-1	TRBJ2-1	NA	SASPGGRNEQF
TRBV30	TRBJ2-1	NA	AWASDYNEQF
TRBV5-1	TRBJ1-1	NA	ASSFGGRGTEAF
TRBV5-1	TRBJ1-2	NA	ASSSDFNYGYT
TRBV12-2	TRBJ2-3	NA	ASRSPGLAGGADTQY
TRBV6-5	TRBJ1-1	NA	ASARGNTEAF
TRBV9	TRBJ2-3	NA	ASSAGMSTDTQY
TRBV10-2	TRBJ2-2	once	ASRFRQGGTGELF
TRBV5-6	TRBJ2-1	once	ASSVTSGGANEQF
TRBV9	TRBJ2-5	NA	ASSPGAGGLLGETQY
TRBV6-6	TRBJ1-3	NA	ASSIQGSTNTIY
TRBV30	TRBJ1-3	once	AWSPPRWVHNPNTIY
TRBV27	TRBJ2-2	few	ASRPGLSTGELF
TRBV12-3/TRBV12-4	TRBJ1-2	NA	ASSGSNYGYT
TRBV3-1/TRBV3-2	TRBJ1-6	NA	ASSQVQGSHNSPLH